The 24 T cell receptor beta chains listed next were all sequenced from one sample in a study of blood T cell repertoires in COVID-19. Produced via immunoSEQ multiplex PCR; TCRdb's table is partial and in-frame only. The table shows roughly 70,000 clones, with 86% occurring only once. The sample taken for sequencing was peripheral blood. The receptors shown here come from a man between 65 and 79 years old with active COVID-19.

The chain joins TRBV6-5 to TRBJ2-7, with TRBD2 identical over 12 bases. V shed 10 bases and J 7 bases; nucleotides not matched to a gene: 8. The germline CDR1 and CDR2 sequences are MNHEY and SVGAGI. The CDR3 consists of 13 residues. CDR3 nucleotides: TGTGCCACCAGACTAGCGGGAGTGGGTGAGCAGTACTTC. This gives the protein CATRLAGVGEQYF.

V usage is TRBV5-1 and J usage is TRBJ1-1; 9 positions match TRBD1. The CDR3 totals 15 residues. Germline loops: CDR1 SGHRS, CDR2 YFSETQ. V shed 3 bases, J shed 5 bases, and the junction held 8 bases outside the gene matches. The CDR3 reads CASSWDGTGPTEAFF. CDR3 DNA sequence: TGCGCCAGCAGCTGGGACGGGACAGGGCCAACTGAAGCTTTCTTT. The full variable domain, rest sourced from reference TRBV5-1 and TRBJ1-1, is KAGVTQTPRYLIKTRGQQVTLSCSPISGHRSVSWYQQTPGQGLQFLFEYFSETQRNKGNFPGRFSGRQFSNSRSEMNVSTLELGDSALYLCASSWDGTGPTEAFFGQGTRLTVV.

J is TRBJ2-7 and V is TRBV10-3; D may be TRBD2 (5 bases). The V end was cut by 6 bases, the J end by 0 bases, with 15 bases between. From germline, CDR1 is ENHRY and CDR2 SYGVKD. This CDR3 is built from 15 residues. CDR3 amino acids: CAISPGWRSSYEQYF. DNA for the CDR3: TGTGCCATCAGCCCGGGGTGGCGGAGCTCCTACGAGCAGTACTTC.

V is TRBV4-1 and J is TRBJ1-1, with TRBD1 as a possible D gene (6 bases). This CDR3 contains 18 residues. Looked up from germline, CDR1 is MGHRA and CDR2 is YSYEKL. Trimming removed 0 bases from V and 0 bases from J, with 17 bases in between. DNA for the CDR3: TGCGCCAGCAGCCAAGAAGGTGGGGGGGGCGTTGTGAACACTGAAGCTTTCTTT. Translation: CASSQEGGGGVVNTEAFF.

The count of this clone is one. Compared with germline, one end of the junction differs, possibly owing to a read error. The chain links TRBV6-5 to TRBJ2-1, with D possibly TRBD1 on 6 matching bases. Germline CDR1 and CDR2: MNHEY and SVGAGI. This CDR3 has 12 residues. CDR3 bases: TGTGCCAGCAGCCACGGTCCCGGGACATTGGTCTTC. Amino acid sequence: CASSHGPGTLVF.

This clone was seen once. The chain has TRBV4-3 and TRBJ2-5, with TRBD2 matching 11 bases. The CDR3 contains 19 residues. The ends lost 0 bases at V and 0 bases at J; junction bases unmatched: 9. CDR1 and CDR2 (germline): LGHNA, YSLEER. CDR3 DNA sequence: TGCGCCAGCAGCCAAGAGTTACTAGCGGGAGCCGGGTACCAAGAGACCCAGTACTTC. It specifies CASSQELLAGAGYQETQYF.

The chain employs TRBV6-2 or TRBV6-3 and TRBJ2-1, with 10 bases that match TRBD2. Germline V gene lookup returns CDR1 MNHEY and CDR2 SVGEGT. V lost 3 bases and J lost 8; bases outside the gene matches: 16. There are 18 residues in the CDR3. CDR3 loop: CASSYRQLAGLRLYEQFF. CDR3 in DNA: TGTGCCAGCAGTTATCGTCAACTAGCGGGATTGAGACTATATGAGCAGTTCTTC.

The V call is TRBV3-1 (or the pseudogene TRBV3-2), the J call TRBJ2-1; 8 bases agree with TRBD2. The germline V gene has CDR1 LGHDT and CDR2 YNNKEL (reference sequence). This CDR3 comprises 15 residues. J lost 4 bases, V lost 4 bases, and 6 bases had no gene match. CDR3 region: CASSPGVAGYNEQFF. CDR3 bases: TGTGCCAGCAGCCCCGGGGTAGCGGGGTACAATGAGCAGTTCTTC.

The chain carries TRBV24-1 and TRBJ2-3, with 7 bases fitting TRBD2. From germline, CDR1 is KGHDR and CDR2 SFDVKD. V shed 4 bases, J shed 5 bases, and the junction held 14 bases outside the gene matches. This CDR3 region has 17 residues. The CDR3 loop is CATSDALGAGVGDTQYF. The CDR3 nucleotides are TGTGCCACCAGTGACGCCCTAGGGGCGGGAGTGGGAGATACGCAGTATTTT.

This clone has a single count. CDR3 loop: CASSNTTRGTQYF. DNA for the CDR3: TGTGCCAGCAGCAACACGACCCGGGGGACGCAGTATTTT. The chain couples TRBV6-2 or TRBV6-3 to TRBJ2-3; TRBD2 might be the D (6 bases). The CDR3 is made up of 13 amino acids. From germline, CDR1 is MNHEY and CDR2 SVGEGT. V was trimmed by 6 bases and J by 9 bases, leaving 16 bases between them.

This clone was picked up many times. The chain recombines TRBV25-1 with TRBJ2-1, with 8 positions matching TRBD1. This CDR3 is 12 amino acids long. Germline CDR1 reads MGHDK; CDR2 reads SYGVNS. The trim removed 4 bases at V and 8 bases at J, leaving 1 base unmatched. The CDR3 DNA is TGTGCCAGCAGTGCAGGGGGCGATGAGCAGTTCTTC. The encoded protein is CASSAGGDEQFF. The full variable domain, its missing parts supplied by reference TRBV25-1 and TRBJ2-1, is EADIYQTPRYLVIGTGKKITLECSQTMGHDKMYWYQQDPGMELHLIHYSYGVNSTEKGDLSSESTVSRIRTEHFPLTLESARPSHTSQYLCASSAGGDEQFFGPGTRLTVL.

CDR3 bases: TGTGCCAGCAGCCCCCGGACAGGCACTTCCTACGAGCAGTACTTC. It encodes CASSPRTGTSYEQYF. The genes are TRBV6-5 and TRBJ2-7, with 7 nucleotides matching TRBD1. The V gene's germline CDR1 is MNHEY and CDR2 SVGAGI. The CDR3 length is 15 residues. The trim removed 6 bases at V and 1 base at J, leaving 9 bases unmatched.

DNA for the CDR3: TGCAGCGCCCGGGGGGCGGGTCTCGGCGAGCAGTACTTC. This gives the protein CSARGAGLGEQYF. The chain has TRBV29-1 and TRBJ2-7; D may be TRBD2 (7 bases). V dropped 7 bases and J dropped 6 bases, with 19 bases sitting between them. This CDR3 contains 13 residues. Germline CDR1 SQVTM, CDR2 ANQGSEA.

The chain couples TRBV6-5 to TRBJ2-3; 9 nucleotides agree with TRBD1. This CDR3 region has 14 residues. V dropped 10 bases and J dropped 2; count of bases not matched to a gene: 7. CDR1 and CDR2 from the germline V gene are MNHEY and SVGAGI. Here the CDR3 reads CAILRTGDTDTQYF. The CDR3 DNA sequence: TGTGCCATCCTAAGGACAGGGGACACAGATACGCAGTATTTT.

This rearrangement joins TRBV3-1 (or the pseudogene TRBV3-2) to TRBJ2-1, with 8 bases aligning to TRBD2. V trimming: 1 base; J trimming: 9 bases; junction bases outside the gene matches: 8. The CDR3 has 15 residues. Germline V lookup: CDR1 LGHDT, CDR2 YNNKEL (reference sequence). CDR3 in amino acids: CASSQGPGGVGEQFF. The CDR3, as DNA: TGTGCCAGCAGCCAAGGGCCGGGAGGGGTTGGTGAGCAGTTCTTC.

The DNA for the CDR3 is TGTGCCTGGGGGGTGGGGGGAGCTGGAAACACCATATATTTT. Its translation: CAWGVGGAGNTIYF. This chain links TRBV30 with TRBJ1-3, with D maybe TRBD1 (5 bases). CDR3 length: 14 amino acids. V lost 5 bases and J 2 bases, leaving 13 bases between the germline ends. Germline values: CDR1 GTSNPN, CDR2 SVGIG (reference sequence).

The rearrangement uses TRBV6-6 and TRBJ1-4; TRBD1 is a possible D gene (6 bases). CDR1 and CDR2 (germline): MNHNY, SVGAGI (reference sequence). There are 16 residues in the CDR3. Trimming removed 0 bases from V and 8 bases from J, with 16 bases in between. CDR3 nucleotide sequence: TGTGCCAGCAGTTACTCGAGGTCAGGGGTGGGGGAAAAACTGTTTTTT. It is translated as CASSYSRSGVGEKLFF.

CDR3 bases: TGTGCCAGCGGTAGAGGGGCAGGGGGCGGCTATGGCTACACCTTC. Amino acid sequence: CASGRGAGGGYGYTF. This chain links TRBV27 with TRBJ1-2; 8 positions match TRBD1. Germline trimming cut 8 bases from V and 4 bases from J; bases unmatched to any gene: 12. Germline V gene lookup returns CDR1 MNHEY and CDR2 SMNVEV (reference sequence). The CDR3 runs to 15 residues.

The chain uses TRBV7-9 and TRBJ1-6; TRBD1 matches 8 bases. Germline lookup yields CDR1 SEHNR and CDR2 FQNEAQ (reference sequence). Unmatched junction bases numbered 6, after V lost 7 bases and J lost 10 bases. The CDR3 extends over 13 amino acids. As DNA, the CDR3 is TGTGCCAGCACCGGACAGGGAGACTCACCCCTCCACTTT. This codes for CASTGQGDSPLHF.

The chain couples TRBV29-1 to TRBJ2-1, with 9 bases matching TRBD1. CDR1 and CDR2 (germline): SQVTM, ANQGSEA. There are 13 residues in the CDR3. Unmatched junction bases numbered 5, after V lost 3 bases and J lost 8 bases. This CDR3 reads CSVEGQGIDEQFF. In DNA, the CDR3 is TGCAGCGTTGAGGGACAGGGTATTGATGAGCAGTTCTTC.

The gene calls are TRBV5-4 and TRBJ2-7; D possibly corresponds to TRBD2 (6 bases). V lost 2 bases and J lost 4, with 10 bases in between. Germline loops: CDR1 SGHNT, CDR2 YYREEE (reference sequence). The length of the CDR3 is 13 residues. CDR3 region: CASSLVGGYEQYF. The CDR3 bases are TGTGCCAGCAGCTTAGTGGGGGGATACGAGCAGTACTTC.

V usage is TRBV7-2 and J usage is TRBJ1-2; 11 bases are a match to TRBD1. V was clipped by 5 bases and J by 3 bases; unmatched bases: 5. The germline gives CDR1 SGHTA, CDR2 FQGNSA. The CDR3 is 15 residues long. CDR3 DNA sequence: TGTGCCAGCAGCGGGCGGGACAGGGGGGACTATGGCTACACCTTC. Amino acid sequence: CASSGRDRGDYGYTF.

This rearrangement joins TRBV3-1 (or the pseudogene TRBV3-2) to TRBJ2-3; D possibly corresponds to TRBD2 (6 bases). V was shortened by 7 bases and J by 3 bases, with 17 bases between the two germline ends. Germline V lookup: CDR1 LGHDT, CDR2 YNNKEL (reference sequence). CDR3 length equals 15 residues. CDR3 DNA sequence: TGTGCCAGCAACGACCTGAAGGAGGGTACAGATACGCAGTATTTT. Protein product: CASNDLKEGTDTQYF.

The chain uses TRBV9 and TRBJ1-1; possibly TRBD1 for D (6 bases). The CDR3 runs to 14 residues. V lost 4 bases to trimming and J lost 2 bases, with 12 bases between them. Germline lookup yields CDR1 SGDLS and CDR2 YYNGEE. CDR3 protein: CASSPRTANTEAFF. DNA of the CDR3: TGTGCCAGCAGCCCTCGGACAGCTAACACTGAAGCTTTCTTT.